Described below is a single T cell receptor (beta chain) sequence and its context. Antigen specificity is unknown. Distinct nucleotide sequences in the sample also encode this CDR3. Clones were read by immunoSEQ multiplex PCR, and TCRdb kept only the in-frame ones, dropping some. The table includes about 1,900,000 clones, 85% to 95% detected once. The data were obtained in a study of shared clonotypes between healthy human individuals. Points from the study as a whole: On the whole, naive subsets had larger estimated richness than memory subsets had.

Per the germline V gene, CDR1 is SGDLS and CDR2 is YYNGEE. This CDR3 contains 14 residues. V gave up 2 bases and J gave up 0 bases, with 8 bases separating them. CD45RO-negative, CCR7-selected cells formed the naive CD8 fraction, which excluded terminally differentiated effector memory CD45RA+ cells. J is TRBJ1-1 and V is TRBV9, with D tentatively TRBD1 (5 bases). The specimen sequenced was naive CD8+ T cells sorted from blood. This TCR was recovered from a young man in good health. The CDR3, as DNA: TGTGCCAGCAGCGTTGAGGGGATGAACACTGAAGCTTTCTTT. Residues: CASSVEGMNTEAFF.